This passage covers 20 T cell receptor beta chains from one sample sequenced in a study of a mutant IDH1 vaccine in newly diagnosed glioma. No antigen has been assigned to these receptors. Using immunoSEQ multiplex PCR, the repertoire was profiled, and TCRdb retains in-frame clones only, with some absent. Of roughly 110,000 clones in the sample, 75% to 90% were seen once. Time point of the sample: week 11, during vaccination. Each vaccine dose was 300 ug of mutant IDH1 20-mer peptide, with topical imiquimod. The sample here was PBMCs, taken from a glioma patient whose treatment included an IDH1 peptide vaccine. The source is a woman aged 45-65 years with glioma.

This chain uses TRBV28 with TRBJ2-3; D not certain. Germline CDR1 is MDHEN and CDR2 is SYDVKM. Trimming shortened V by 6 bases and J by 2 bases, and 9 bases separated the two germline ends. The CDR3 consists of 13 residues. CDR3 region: CASRTDNTDTQYF. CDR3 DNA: TGTGCCAGCAGAACAGACAACACAGATACGCAGTATTTT.

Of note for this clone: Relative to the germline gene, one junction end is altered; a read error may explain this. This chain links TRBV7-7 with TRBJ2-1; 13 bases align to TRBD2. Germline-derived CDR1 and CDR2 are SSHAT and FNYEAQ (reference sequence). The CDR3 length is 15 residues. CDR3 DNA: TGTGCTAGCAGCTTGGGGACTAGCGGGACAGGTGAGCAGTTCTTC. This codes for CASSLGTSGTGEQFF. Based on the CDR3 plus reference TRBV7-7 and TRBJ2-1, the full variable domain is GAGVSQSPRYKVTKRGQDVTLRCDPISSHATLYWYQQALGQGPEFLTYFNYEAQPDKSGLPSDRFSAERPEGSISTLTIQRTEQRDSAMYRCASSLGTSGTGEQFFGPGTRLTVL.

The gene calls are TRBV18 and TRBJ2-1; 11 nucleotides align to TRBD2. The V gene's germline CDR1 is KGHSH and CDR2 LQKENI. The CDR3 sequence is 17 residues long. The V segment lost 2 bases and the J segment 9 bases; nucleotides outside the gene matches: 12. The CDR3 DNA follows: TGTGCCAGCTCACCAGGATGGCCTAGCGGGAGGCCGAGTGAGCAGTTCTTC. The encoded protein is CASSPGWPSGRPSEQFF.

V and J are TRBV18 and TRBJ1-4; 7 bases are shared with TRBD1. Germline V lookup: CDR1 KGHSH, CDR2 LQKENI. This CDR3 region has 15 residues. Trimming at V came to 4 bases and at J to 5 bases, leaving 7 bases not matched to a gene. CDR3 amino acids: CASSRGTVGNEKLFF. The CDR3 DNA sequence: TGTGCCAGCTCACGAGGGACAGTGGGGAATGAAAAACTGTTTTTT.

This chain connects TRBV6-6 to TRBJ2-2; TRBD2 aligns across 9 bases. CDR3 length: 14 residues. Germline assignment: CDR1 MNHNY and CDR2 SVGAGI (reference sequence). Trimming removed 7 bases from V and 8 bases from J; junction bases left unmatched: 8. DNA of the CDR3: TGTGCCAGCACCGGGACTAGCATGACTGGGGAGCTGTTTTTT. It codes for CASTGTSMTGELFF.

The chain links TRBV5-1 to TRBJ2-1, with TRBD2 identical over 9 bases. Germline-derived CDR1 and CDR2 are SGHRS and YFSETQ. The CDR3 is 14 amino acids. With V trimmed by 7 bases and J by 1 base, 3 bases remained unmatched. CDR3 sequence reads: CASGLALSYNEQFF. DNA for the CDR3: TGCGCCAGCGGACTAGCGCTATCCTACAATGAGCAGTTCTTC.

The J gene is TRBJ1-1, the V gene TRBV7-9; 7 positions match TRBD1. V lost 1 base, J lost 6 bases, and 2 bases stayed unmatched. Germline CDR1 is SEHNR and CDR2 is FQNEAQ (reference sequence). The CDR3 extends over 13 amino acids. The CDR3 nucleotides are TGTGCCAGCAGCTTAGAAACAGGGGCTGAAGCTTTCTTT. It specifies CASSLETGAEAFF.

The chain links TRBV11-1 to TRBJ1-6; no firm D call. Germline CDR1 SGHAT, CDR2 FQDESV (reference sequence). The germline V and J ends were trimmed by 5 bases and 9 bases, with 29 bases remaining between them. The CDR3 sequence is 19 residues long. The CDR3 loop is CASSRNRPSEGKESSPLHF. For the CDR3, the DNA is TGTGCCAGCAGCCGGAATAGGCCCTCCGAAGGGAAGGAAAGTTCACCCCTCCACTTT.

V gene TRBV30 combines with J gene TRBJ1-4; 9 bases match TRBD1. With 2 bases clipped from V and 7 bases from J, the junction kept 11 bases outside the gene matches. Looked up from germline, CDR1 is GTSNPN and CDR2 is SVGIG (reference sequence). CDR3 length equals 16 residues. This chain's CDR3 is CAWSPHTGTGSEKLFF. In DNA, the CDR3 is TGTGCCTGGAGTCCTCATACCGGGACAGGGAGTGAAAAACTGTTTTTT.

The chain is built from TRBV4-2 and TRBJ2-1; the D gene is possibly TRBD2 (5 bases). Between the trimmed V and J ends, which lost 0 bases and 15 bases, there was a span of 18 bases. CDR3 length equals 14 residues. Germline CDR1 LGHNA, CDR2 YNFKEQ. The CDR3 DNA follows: TGTGCCAGCAGCCAAGATCTAACGAGTCGGGATCCGTTCTTC. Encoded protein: CASSQDLTSRDPFF.

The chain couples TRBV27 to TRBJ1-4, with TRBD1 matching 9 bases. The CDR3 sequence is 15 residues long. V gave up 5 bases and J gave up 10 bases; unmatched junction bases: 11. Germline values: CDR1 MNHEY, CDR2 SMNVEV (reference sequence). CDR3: CASSPPGQGWGKLFF. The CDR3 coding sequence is TGTGCCAGCAGTCCCCCTGGACAGGGGTGGGGAAAACTGTTTTTT.

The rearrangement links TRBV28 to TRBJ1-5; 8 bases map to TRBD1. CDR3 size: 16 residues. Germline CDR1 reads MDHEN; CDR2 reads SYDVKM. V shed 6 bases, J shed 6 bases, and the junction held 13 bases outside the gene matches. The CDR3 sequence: CASRVGQAVWSQPQHF. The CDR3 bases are TGTGCCAGCAGGGTGGGACAGGCAGTTTGGAGTCAGCCCCAGCATTTT.

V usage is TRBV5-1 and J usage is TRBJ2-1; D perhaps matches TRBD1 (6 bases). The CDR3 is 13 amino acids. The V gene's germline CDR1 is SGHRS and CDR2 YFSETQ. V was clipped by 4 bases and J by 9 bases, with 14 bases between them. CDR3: CASSPDGTPEQFF. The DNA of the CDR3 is TGCGCCAGCAGCCCGGACGGGACACCTGAGCAGTTCTTC.

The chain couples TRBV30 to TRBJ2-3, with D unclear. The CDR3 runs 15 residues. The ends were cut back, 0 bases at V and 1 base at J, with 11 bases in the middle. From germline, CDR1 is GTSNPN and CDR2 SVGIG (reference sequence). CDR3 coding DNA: TGTGCCTGGAGTGTACCGTTGCGAGGCACAGATACGCAGTATTTT. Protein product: CAWSVPLRGTDTQYF. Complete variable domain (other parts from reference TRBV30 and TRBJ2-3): SQTIHQWPATLVQPVGSPLSLECTVEGTSNPNLYWYRQAAGRGLQLLFYSVGIGQISSEVPQNLSASRPQDRQFILSSKKLLLSDSGFYLCAWSVPLRGTDTQYFGPGTRLTVL.

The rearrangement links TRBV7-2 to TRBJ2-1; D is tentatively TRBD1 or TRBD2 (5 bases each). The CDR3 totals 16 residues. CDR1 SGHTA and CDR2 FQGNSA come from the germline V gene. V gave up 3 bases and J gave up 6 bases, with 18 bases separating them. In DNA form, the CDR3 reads TGTGCCAGCAGCTTGCTGGACTGGGACGTCCGCAATGAGCAGTTCTTC. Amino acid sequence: CASSLLDWDVRNEQFF.

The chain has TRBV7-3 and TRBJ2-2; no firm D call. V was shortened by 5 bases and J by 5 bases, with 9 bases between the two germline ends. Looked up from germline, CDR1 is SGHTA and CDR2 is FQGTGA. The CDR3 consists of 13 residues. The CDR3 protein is CASSKTNTGELFF. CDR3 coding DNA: TGTGCCAGCAGCAAGACCAATACCGGGGAGCTGTTTTTT.

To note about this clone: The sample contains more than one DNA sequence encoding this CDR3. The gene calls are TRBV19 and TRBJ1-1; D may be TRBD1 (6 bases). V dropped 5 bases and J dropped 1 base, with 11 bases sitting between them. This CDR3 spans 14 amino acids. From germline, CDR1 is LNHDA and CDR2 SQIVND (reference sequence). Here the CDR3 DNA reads TGTGCCAGTAGTCCGAGGGGGGGGAACACTGAAGCTTTCTTT. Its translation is CASSPRGGNTEAFF.

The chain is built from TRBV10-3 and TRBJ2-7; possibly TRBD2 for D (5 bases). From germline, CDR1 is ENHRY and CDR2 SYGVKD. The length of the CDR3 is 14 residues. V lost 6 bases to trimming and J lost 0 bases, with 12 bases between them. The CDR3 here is CAISTGAGSYEQYF. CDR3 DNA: TGTGCCATCAGCACTGGCGCGGGCTCCTACGAGCAGTACTTC.

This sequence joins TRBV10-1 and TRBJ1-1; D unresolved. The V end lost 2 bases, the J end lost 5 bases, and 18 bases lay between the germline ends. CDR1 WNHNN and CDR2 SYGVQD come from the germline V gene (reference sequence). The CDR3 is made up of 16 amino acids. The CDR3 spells CASSEPSKSGGTEAFF. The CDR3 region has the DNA TGCGCCAGCAGTGAGCCCTCGAAGTCAGGTGGGACTGAAGCTTTCTTT.

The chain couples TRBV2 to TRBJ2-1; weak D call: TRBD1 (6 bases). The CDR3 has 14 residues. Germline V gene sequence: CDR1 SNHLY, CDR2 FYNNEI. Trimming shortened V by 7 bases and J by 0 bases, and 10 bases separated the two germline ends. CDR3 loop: CASKTGSSYNEQFF. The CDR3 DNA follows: TGTGCCAGCAAGACAGGAAGCTCCTACAATGAGCAGTTCTTC.